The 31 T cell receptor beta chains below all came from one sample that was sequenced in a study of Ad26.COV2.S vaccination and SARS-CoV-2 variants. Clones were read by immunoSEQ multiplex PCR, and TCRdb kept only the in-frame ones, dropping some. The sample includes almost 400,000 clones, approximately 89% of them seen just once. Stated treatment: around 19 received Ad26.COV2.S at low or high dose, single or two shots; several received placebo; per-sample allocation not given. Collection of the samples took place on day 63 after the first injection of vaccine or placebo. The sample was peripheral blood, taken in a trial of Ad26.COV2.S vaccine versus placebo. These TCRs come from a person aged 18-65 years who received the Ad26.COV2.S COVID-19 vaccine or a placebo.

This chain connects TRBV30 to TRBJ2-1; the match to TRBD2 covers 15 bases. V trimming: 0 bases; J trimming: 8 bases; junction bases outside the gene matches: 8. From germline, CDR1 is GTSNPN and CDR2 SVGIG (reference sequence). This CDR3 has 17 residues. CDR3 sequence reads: CAWSVLGLAGGYDEQFF. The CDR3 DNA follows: TGTGCCTGGAGTGTATTAGGACTAGCGGGAGGGTATGATGAGCAGTTCTTC.

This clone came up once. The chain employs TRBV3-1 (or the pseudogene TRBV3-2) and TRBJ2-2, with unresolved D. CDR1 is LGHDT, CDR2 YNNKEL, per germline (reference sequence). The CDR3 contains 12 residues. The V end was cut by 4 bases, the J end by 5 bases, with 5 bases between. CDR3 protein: CASSPYTGELFF. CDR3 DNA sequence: TGTGCCAGCAGCCCATATACCGGGGAGCTGTTTTTT.

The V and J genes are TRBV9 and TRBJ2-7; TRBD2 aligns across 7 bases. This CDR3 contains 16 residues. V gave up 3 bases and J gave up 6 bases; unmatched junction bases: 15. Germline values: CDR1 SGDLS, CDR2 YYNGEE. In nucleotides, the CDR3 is TGTGCCAGCAGCGCCTCGTCGGCGCAGGGCGGGGGCGAGCAGTACTTC. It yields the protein CASSASSAQGGGEQYF. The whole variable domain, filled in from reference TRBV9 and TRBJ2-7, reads DSGVTQTPKHLITATGQRVTLRCSPRSGDLSVYWYQQSLDQGLQFLIQYYNGEERAKGNILERFSAQQFPDLHSELNLSSLELGDSALYFCASSASSAQGGGEQYFGPGTRLTVT.

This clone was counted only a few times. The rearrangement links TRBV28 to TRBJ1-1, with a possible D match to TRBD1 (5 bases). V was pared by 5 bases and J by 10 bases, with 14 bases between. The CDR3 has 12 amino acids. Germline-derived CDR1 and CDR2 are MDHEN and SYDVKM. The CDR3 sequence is CASSPSSGRAFF. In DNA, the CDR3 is TGTGCCAGCAGTCCCTCTTCAGGGCGAGCTTTCTTT.

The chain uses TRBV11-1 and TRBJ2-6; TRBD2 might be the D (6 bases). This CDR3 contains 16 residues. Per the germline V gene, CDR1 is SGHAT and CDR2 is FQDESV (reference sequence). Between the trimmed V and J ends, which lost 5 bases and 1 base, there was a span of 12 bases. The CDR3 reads CASSKGAGSGANVLTF. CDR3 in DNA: TGTGCCAGCAGCAAGGGTGCGGGATCTGGGGCCAACGTCCTGACTTTC.

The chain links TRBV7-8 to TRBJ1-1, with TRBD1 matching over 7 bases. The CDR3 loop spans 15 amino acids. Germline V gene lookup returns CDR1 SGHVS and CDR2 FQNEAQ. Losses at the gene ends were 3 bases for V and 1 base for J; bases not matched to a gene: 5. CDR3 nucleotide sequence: TGTGCCAGCAGCTTCCGGGAGGGGGCGAACACTGAAGCTTTCTTT. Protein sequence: CASSFREGANTEAFF.

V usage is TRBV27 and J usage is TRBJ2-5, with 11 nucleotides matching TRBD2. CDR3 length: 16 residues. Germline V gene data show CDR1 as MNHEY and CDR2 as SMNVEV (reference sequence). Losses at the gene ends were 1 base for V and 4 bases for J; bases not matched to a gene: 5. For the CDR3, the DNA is TGTGCCAGCAGTTTATATAGCGGGAGGGACCCAGAGACCCAGTACTTC. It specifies CASSLYSGRDPETQYF.

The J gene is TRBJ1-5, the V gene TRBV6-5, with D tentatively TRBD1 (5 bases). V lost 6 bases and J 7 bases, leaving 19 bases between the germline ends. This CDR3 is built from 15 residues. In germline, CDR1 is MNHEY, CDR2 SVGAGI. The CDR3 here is CASRLGRATSQPQHF. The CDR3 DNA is TGTGCCAGCAGATTGGGCAGGGCCACCTCGCAGCCCCAGCATTTT.

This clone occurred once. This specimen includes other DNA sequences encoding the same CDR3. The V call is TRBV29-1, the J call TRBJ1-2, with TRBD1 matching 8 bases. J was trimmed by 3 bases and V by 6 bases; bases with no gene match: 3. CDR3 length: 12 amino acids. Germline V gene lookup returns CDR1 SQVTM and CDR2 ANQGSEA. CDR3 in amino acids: CSVGTGDYGYTF. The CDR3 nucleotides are TGCAGCGTCGGGACAGGCGACTATGGCTACACCTTC.

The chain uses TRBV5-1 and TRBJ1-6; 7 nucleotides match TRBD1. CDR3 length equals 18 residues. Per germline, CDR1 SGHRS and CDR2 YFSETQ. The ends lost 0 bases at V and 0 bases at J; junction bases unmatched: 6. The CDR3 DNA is TGCGCCAGCAGCTTGGAGGGGGCTCTCAGCTCCTATAATTCACCCCTCCACTTT. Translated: CASSLEGALSSYNSPLHF.

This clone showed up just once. The CDR3 region has the DNA TGTGCCAGCAGTCTGACAGCTGCCTCCAATCAGCCCCAGCATTTT. It yields the protein CASSLTAASNQPQHF. This chain connects TRBV6-5 to TRBJ1-5; tentative D call: TRBD1 (5 bases). V shed 5 bases and J shed 3 bases, with 14 bases lying between them. CDR1 and CDR2 (germline): MNHEY, SVGAGI. The CDR3 is 15 residues long.

DNA of the CDR3: TGTGCCAGCAGTTACGGCAGGGATGGCTACACCTTC. Translated: CASSYGRDGYTF. This sequence joins TRBV6-6 and TRBJ1-2; a weak D match, TRBD1 (5 bases). The CDR3 has 12 amino acids. The V end was cut by 2 bases, the J end by 6 bases, with 7 bases between. Germline CDR1 MNHNY, CDR2 SVGAGI (reference sequence).

The CDR3, as DNA: TGCGCCAGCAGCCAGAGGGCCAGGGACCTGGGGGCATCTAGTGAGACCCAGTACTTC. It yields the protein CASSQRARDLGASSETQYF. The rearrangement links TRBV4-1 to TRBJ2-5; possible D gene TRBD1, 6 bases. The CDR3 contains 19 residues. Trimming cost V 3 bases and J 5 bases, with 28 bases left between them. Germline V gene data show CDR1 as MGHRA and CDR2 as YSYEKL.

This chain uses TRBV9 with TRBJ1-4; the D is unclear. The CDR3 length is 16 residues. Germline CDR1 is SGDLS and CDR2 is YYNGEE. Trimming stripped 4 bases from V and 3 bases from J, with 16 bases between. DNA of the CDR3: TGTGCCAGCAGCCCCCGAGGGCCGTTTTCTAATGAAAAACTGTTTTTT. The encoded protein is CASSPRGPFSNEKLFF.

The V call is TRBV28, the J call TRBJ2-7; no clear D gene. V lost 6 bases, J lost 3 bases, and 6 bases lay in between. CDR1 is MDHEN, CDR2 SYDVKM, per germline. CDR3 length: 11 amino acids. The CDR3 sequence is CASRLRYEQYF. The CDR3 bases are TGTGCCAGCAGGTTACGCTACGAGCAGTACTTC.

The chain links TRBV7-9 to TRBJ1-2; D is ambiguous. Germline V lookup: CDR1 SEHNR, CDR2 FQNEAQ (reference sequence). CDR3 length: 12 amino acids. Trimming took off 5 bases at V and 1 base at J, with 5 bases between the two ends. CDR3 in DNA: TGTGCCAGCAGCCAAATTAACTATGGCTACACCTTC. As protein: CASSQINYGYTF. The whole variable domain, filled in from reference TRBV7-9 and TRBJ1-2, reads DTGVSQNPRHKITKRGQNVTFRCDPISEHNRLYWYRQTLGQGPEFLTYFQNEAQLEKSRLLSDRFSAERPKGSFSTLEIQRTEQGDSAMYLCASSQINYGYTFGSGTRLTVV.

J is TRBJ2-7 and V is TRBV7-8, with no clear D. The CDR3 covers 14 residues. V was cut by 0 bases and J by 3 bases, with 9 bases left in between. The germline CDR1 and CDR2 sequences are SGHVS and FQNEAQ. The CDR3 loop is CASSLARANYEQYF. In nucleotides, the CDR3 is TGTGCCAGCAGCTTAGCTAGGGCGAACTACGAGCAGTACTTC.

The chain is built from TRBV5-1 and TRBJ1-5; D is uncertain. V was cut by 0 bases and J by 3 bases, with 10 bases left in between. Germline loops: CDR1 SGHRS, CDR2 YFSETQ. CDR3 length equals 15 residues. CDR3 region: CASSLDGETNQPQHF. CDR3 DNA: TGCGCCAGCAGCTTGGATGGGGAGACCAATCAGCCCCAGCATTTT.

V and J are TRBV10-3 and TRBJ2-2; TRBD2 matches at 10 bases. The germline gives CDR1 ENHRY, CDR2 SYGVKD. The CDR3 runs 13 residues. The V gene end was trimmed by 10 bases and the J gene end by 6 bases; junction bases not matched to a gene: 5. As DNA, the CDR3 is TGTGCCAGCGCTAGCGGGAGCGCCGGGGAGCTGTTTTTT. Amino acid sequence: CASASGSAGELFF.

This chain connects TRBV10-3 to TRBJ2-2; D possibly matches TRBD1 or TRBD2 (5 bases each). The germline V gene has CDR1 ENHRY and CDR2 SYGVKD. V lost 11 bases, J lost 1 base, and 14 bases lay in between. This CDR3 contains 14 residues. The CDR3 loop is CAPAGRVNTGELFF. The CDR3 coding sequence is TGTGCCCCTGCGGGCAGGGTGAACACCGGGGAGCTGTTTTTT.

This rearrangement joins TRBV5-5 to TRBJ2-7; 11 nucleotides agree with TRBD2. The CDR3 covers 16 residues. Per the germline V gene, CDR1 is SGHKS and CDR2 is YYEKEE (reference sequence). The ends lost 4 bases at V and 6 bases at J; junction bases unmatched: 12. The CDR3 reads CASSPTPLAGEPEQYF. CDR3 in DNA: TGTGCCAGCAGCCCGACACCACTAGCGGGAGAACCCGAGCAGTACTTC.

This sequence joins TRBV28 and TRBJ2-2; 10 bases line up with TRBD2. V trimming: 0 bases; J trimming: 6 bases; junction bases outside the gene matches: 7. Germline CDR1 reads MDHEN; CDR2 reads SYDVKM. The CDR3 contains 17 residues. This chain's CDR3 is CASSLWLLAGESGELFF. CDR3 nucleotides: TGTGCCAGCAGTTTATGGTTGCTAGCGGGAGAATCCGGGGAGCTGTTTTTT.

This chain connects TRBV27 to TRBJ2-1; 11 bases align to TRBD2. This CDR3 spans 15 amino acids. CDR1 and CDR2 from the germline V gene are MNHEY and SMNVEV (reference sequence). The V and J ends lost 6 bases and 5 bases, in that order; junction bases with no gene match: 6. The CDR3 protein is CASRLAGDVNNEQFF. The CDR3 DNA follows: TGTGCCAGCAGACTAGCGGGAGATGTCAACAATGAGCAGTTCTTC.

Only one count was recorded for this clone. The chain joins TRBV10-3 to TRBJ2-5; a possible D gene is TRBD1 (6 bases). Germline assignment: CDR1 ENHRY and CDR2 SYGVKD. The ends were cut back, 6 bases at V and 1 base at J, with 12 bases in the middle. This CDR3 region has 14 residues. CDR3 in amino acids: CAISRTGSQETQYF. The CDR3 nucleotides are TGTGCCATCAGCCGAACAGGGAGCCAAGAGACCCAGTACTTC.

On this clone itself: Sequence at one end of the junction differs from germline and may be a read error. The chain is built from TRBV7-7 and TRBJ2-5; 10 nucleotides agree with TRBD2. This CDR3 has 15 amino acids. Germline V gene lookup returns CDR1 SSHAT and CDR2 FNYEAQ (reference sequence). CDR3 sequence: CASSLGAGGRETQYF. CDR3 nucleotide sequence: TGTGCTAGCAGCTTAGGAGCGGGAGGGCGGGAGACCCAGTACTTC.

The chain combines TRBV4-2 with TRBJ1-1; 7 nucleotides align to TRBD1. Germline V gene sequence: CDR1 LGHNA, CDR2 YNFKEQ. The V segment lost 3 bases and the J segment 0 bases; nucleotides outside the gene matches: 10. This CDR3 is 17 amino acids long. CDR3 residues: CASSQFGTGVLNTEAFF. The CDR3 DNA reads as TGTGCCAGCAGCCAGTTTGGCACAGGGGTCCTGAACACTGAAGCTTTCTTT.

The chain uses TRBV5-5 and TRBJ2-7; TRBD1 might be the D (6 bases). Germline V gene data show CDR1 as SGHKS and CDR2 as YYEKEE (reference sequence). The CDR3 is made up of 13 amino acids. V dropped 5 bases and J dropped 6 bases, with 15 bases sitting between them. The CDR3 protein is CASRDSPPLEQYF. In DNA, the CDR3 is TGTGCCAGCAGGGACAGTCCCCCTCTCGAGCAGTACTTC.

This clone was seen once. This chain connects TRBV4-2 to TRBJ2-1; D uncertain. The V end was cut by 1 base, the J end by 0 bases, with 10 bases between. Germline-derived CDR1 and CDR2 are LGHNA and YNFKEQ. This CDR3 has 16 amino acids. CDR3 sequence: CASSQGSRLSYNEQFF. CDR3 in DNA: TGTGCCAGCAGCCAAGGCAGTCGCCTCTCCTACAATGAGCAGTTCTTC.

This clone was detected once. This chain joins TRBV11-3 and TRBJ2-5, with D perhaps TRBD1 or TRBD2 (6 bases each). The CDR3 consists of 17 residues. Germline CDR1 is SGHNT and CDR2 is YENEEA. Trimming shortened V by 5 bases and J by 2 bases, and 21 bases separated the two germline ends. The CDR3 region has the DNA TGTGCCAGCAGCCTCTTTTTGTTACCGGGGGCTCAAGAGACCCAGTACTTC. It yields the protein CASSLFLLPGAQETQYF. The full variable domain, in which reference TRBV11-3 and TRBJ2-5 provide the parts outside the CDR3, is EAGVVQSPRYKIIEKKQPVAFWCNPISGHNTLYWYLQNLGQGPELLIRYENEEAVDDSQLPKDRFSAERLKGVDSTLKIQPAELGDSAVYLCASSLFLLPGAQETQYFGPGTRLLVL.

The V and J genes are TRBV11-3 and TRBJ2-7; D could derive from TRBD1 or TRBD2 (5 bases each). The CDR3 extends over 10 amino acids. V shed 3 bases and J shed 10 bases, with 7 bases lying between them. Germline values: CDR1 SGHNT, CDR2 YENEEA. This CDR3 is CASSLGPQYF. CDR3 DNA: TGTGCCAGCAGCTTGGGACCTCAGTACTTC.

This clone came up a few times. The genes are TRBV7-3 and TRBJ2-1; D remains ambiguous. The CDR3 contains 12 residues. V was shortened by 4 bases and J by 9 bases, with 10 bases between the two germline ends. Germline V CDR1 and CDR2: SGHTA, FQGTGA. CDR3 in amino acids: CASSSYRGEQFF. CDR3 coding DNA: TGTGCCAGCAGCTCCTATAGAGGTGAGCAGTTCTTC.